This T cell receptor beta chain was sequenced for a study of blood T cells in healthy people across ages. In its sample, this clonotype was seen many times. Each donor was a healthy Caucasian individual from Russia, aged roughly 6 to 90. The authors ran a second PCR of 7 to 11 cycles using a sample-barcoded 5' primer and a J-beta primer mix. All cDNA molecules were each tagged by a template-switch adaptor with 12 random nucleotides. TCRdb re-analysed the 5' RACE reads in MiXCR, keeping a single row per CDR3 protein. The sample has about 680,000 distinct CDR3 sequences; over 45% are singletons. Sequencing used blood. The source is a woman aged 55-70 years in good health.

In nucleotides, the CDR3 is TGTGCCAGCAGCTTGATCCGACAGGGTGTGGGCATTCAGTACTTC. Translation gives CASSLIRQGVGIQYF. The chain carries TRBV11-2 and TRBJ2-4, with 7 bases fitting TRBD1. The germline gives CDR1 SGHAT, CDR2 FQNNGV. There are 15 residues in the CDR3. J lost 9 bases, V lost 3 bases, and 11 bases had no gene match.